These 12 T cell receptor beta chains originate from one sample sequenced in a study of T cell repertoires in cytomegalovirus infection. A single record per CDR3 protein comes from TCRdb applying MiXCR to the reads. The sample comprises under 350,000 distinct CDR3 sequences, less than 25% of which are singletons, and roughly a fifth rests with the top ten. No antigen is known for these receptors. The specimen was cultured PBMCs, collected from culture after CMV antigen stimulation. The receptors were gathered from a human donor in good health (CMV status not recorded). Some clones in this sample may be carry-over from other donors' samples.

The chain uses TRBV12-3 or TRBV12-4 and TRBJ2-2; D is ambiguous. V lost 4 bases and J 6 bases, leaving 12 bases between the germline ends. The CDR3 is 14 residues long. Here the CDR3 reads CASSYLLVAGELFF. CDR3 bases: TGTGCCAGCAGTTACCTTTTGGTAGCCGGGGAGCTGTTTTTT.

The chain has TRBV25-1 and TRBJ2-3; D gene uncertain. CDR3 length: 15 amino acids. From germline, CDR1 is MGHDK and CDR2 SYGVNS. V was shortened by 5 bases and J by 0 bases, with 12 bases between the two germline ends. In DNA, the CDR3 is TGTGCCAGCAGTAATGGCCTCCGAAGCACAGATACGCAGTATTTT. It yields the protein CASSNGLRSTDTQYF.

The sample holds many counts of this clonotype. The rearrangement joins TRBV7-2 to TRBJ1-3; TRBD1 matches 7 bases. The CDR3 consists of 15 residues. Per germline, CDR1 SGHTA and CDR2 FQGNSA. V trimming: 5 bases; J trimming: 4 bases; junction bases outside the gene matches: 8. The CDR3 DNA is TGTGCCAGCAGCCCAAACAGGGGTATCGGAAACACCATATATTTT. Translated: CASSPNRGIGNTIYF.

This chain uses TRBV12-3 or TRBV12-4 with TRBJ1-1; D is unresolved. V lost 10 bases, J lost 0 bases, and 15 bases lay in between. The CDR3 has 14 amino acids. The CDR3 nucleotides read TGTGCCACCCTGCCATCACTTATGAACACTGAAGCTTTCTTT. Translating gives CATLPSLMNTEAFF.

V and J are TRBV6-2 or TRBV6-3 and TRBJ2-1, with TRBD2 matching 9 bases. CDR3 size: 17 residues. After removal of 2 bases from V and 5 bases from J, the junction contained 10 bases not matched to a gene. Germline lookup yields CDR1 MNHEY and CDR2 SVGEGT. The CDR3 is CASSYGSAGGINNEQFF. CDR3 nucleotides: TGTGCCAGCAGTTACGGTTCGGCGGGAGGGATTAACAATGAGCAGTTCTTC.

The sample holds a few counts of this clonotype. The chain couples TRBV7-7 to TRBJ1-3; D is uncertain. CDR1 SSHAT and CDR2 FNYEAQ come from the germline V gene (reference sequence). V lost 1 base, J lost 0 bases, and 7 bases lay in between. The CDR3 runs 15 residues. The CDR3 DNA reads as TGTGCCAGCAGCTTAGACGGGAGCTCTGGAAACACCATATATTTT. It is translated as CASSLDGSSGNTIYF. Full variable domain (rest looked up from reference TRBV7-7 and TRBJ1-3): GAGVSQSPRYKVTKRGQDVTLRCDPISSHATLYWYQQALGQGPEFLTYFNYEAQPDKSGLPSDRFSAERPEGSISTLTIQRTEQRDSAMYRCASSLDGSSGNTIYFGEGSWLTVV.

The chain carries TRBV5-4 and TRBJ2-7; D remains ambiguous. Germline CDR1 and CDR2: SGHNT and YYREEE (reference sequence). The CDR3 covers 16 residues. V lost 0 bases to trimming and J lost 2 bases, with 15 bases between them. CDR3 loop: CASSLGGAELAYEQYV. As DNA, the CDR3 is TGTGCCAGCAGCTTGGGAGGAGCCGAACTTGCCTACGAGCAGTACGTC.

Many counts were recorded for this clonotype. The chain links TRBV7-2 to TRBJ2-2; D not resolved. There are 14 residues in the CDR3. CDR1 is SGHTA, CDR2 FQGNSA, per germline. Trimming left V 0 bases short and J 1 base short, with 3 bases between. CDR3 protein: CASSLALNTGELFF. The CDR3, as DNA: TGTGCCAGCAGCTTAGCACTGAACACCGGGGAGCTGTTTTTT.

The gene calls are TRBV7-8 and TRBJ1-2; TRBD1 matches 7 bases. The ends lost 5 bases at V and 5 bases at J; junction bases unmatched: 14. The CDR3 runs 16 residues. Germline CDR1 SGHVS, CDR2 FQNEAQ. The CDR3 is CASSTRGQGQPYGYTF. The CDR3 DNA reads as TGTGCCAGCAGCACCCGAGGCCAGGGACAGCCGTATGGCTACACCTTC. The whole variable domain, remainder taken from reference TRBV7-8 and TRBJ1-2, is GAGVSQSPRYKVAKRGQDVALRCDPISGHVSLFWYQQALGQGPEFLTYFQNEAQLDKSGLPSDRFFAERPEGSVSTLKIQRTQQEDSAVYLCASSTRGQGQPYGYTFGSGTRLTVV.

This clonotype was observed a few times. V and J are TRBV6-5 and TRBJ2-7; no clear D gene. Per the germline V gene, CDR1 is MNHEY and CDR2 is SVGAGI. The CDR3 is 13 residues long. Trimming stripped 9 bases from V and 3 bases from J, with 15 bases between. Here the CDR3 reads CASQTVKDYEQYF. The CDR3 DNA follows: TGTGCCAGTCAGACGGTAAAGGACTACGAGCAGTACTTC.

This clonotype was found many times. The V call is TRBV7-2, the J call TRBJ2-7, with no clear D. Germline CDR1 and CDR2: SGHTA and FQGNSA. V shed 2 bases and J shed 5 bases, with 19 bases lying between them. CDR3 length: 16 amino acids. The CDR3 sequence: CASSLRDIGPVDEQYF. In DNA form, the CDR3 reads TGTGCCAGCAGCTTACGAGACATCGGGCCGGTCGACGAGCAGTACTTC.

There are many counts of this clonotype. The chain carries TRBV7-8 and TRBJ1-5; D perhaps matches TRBD1 (5 bases). CDR1 is SGHVS and CDR2 is FQNEAQ in the germline V gene. V was shortened by 2 bases and J by 5 bases, with 16 bases between the two germline ends. The CDR3 is made up of 16 amino acids. DNA for the CDR3: TGTGCCAGCAGCTTATCAGGGATGGGATCGGATCAGCCCCAGCATTTT. Amino acids: CASSLSGMGSDQPQHF.